This T cell receptor (beta chain) was retrieved from a study of blood T cells in healthy people across ages. General study results and limits: With age, beta diversity per million T cells declined roughly linearly, significantly by about 37. Unknown donor CMV status possibly confounded expanded clonotype changes. In long-lived donors, naive CD4+ cell counts and diversity exceeded those of aged donors.

Each sample had at least 6 million PBMCs isolated. The CDR3 length is 14 residues. Germline V gives CDR1 SGHVS, CDR2 FQNEAQ. V was shortened by 6 bases and J by 9 bases, with 18 bases between the two germline ends. On this clonotype: What it recognizes is unknown.

For the second PCR, which ran for roughly 6 to 12 cycles, a sample-barcoded 5' primer and a J-beta primer mix were used. TCRdb itself ran the 5' RACE reads through MiXCR, one entry per CDR3 protein. The sample has 650,000 to 900,000 distinct CDR3 sequences; around 62% are singletons. The clonotype originates from a man aged 25-45 years in good health. The chain carries TRBV7-8 and TRBJ2-1, with no clear D. Sequencing input: blood. CDR3 bases: TGTGCCAGCAGTCACCCGTACGCTGGAAGTGAGCAGTTCTTC. This encodes CASSHPYAGSEQFF.